This T cell receptor (beta chain) was profiled in a study of cytomegalovirus exposure and HLA in healthy donors. As concerns this clone: Its antigen is as yet unknown.

It was with 60 Vbeta and 13 Jbeta primers that the PCR ran. Generated by immunoSEQ multiplex PCR, the TCRdb table keeps only in-frame clones and is missing some. This sample has 130,000 or so clones, with 76% found just once. Germline-derived CDR1 and CDR2 are SGHTA and FQGNSA. There are 15 residues in the CDR3. V was pared by 2 bases and J by 5 bases, with 5 bases of the junction left unmatched. Overall study findings and caveats: In an earlier analysis, productive rearrangement rates for most beta V segments clustered near 90% or 30%.

Though probably carrying unrecorded immune exposures, donors were nominally healthy at sampling. This chain links TRBV7-2 with TRBJ2-5; 10 bases are a match to TRBD1. The sequence was collected from a man in his forties in good health and CMV-seronegative. Sequences were obtained from PBMCs. Here the CDR3 reads CASSLPTGGVETQYF. The CDR3 region has the DNA TGTGCCAGCAGCTTACCGACAGGGGGCGTTGAGACCCAGTACTTC. Combining the CDR3 with reference TRBV7-2 and TRBJ2-5 gives the whole variable domain GAGVSQSPSNKVTEKGKDVELRCDPISGHTALYWYRQSLGQGLEFLIYFQGNSAPDKSGLPSDRFSAERTGGSVSTLTIQRTQQEDSAVYLCASSLPTGGVETQYFGPGTRLLVL.